This paragraph covers one TCR beta chain sequence. V lost 8 bases and J lost 3, with 14 bases in between. CDR1 and CDR2 (germline): MDHEN, SYDVKM. The CDR3 is 14 amino acids. Original data processing: ImmunoSEQ output lacked quality scores and full-length reads, limiting matched filtering. Repertoires were generated with immunoSEQ multiplex PCR, while TCRdb's copy carries only in-frame clones and drops some. V, J and clone size were drawn from that table, and D and trimming were deduced from the DNA. The table includes about 1 million clones, approximately 68% detected once. This sample was included in a study of shared clonotypes between healthy human individuals. Donors had no recently reported acute infections or vaccinations and were HIV-negative. The donor cohort consisted entirely of Caucasian adults residing in Nashville, Tennessee.

This chain links TRBV28 with TRBJ1-5; D may be TRBD1 (6 bases). The material sequenced was memory CD4+ T cells sorted from blood. The sample's subset: CD45RA-negative fraction. The receptor was isolated from a man younger than 35 in good health. The CDR3 reads CASGRTALNQPQHF. The CDR3 coding sequence is TGTGCCAGCGGACGGACAGCACTCAATCAGCCCCAGCATTTT.